This TCR beta chain was sequenced in a study of blood T cell repertoires in COVID-19. This CDR3 has 14 residues. Germline V CDR1 and CDR2: SGHAT, FQNNGV. Trimming pared 3 bases from V and 9 bases from J, leaving 12 bases between. Authors' analysis steps: Reference gene primer amplification in the assay estimated nucleated cell counts. Here immunoSEQ multiplex PCR was the method, and the copy in TCRdb shows in-frame clones only, minus some. Clone size and the V and J calls come from that table; the DNA yielded D and trimming. The sample contains about 250,000 clones, around 82% of which appear only once.

Material for sequencing was peripheral blood. This clonotype was obtained from a woman in her 70s with acute or convalescent COVID-19. This chain uses TRBV11-2 with TRBJ1-6, with D perhaps matching TRBD1 (6 bases). The CDR3 sequence is CASSFNREGSPLHF. In nucleotides, the CDR3 is TGTGCCAGCAGCTTTAACAGGGAGGGTTCACCCCTCCACTTT. Variable domain in full (rest from reference TRBV11-2 and TRBJ1-6): EAGVAQSPRYKIIEKRQSVAFWCNPISGHATLYWYQQILGQGPKLLIQFQNNGVVDDSQLPKDRFSAERLKGVDSTLKIQPAKLEDSAVYLCASSFNREGSPLHFGNGTRLTVT.